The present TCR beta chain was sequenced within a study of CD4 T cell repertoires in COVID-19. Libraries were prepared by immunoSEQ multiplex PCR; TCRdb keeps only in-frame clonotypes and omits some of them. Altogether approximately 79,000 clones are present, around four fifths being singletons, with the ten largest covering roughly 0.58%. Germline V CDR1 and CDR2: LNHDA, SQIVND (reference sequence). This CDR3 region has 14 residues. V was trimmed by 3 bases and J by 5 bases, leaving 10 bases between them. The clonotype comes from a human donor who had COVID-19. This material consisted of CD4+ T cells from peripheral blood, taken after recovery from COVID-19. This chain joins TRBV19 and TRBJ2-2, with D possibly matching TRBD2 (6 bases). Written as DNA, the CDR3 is TGTGCCAGTAGTATCGCTAGCGAAACCGGGGAGCTGTTTTTT. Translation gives CASSIASETGELFF. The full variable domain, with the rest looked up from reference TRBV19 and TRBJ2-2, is DGGITQSPKYLFRKEGQNVTLSCEQNLNHDAMYWYRQDPGQGLRLIYYSQIVNDFQKGDIAEGYSVSREKKESFPLTVTSAQKNPTAFYLCASSIASETGELFFGEGSRLTVL.